This T cell receptor (beta chain) was observed in a study of cytomegalovirus exposure and HLA in healthy donors. In germline, CDR1 is SNHLY, CDR2 FYNNEI. The CDR3 is 15 amino acids. V was shortened by 5 bases and J by 0 bases, with 13 bases between the two germline ends. Details on this clone: Antigen: not known. The sample contains more than one DNA sequence encoding this CDR3.

The repertoire was sequenced with immunoSEQ multiplex PCR; TCRdb's copy has only in-frame clones and lacks some. The data contain about 140,000 clones, approximately 86% of them singletons. Study-wide results and caveats: The tendency of first-cohort TCR clusters to co-occur in the 100 to 150 validation repertoires emerged from a later analysis.

Sequenced input: PBMCs. This chain uses TRBV2 with TRBJ1-2, with D unclear. This TCR was recovered from a man between 18 and 35 years old in good health and CMV-seropositive. The CDR3 nucleotides are TGTGCCAGCAGTCCAGGACTTCTAGCTAACTATGGCTACACCTTC. It codes for CASSPGLLANYGYTF. The whole variable domain, filled in from reference TRBV2 and TRBJ1-2, reads EPEVTQTPSHQVTQMGQEVILRCVPISNHLYFYWYRQILGQKVEFLVSFYNNEISEKSEIFDDQFSVERPDGSNFTLKIRSTKLEDSAMYFCASSPGLLANYGYTFGSGTRLTVV.